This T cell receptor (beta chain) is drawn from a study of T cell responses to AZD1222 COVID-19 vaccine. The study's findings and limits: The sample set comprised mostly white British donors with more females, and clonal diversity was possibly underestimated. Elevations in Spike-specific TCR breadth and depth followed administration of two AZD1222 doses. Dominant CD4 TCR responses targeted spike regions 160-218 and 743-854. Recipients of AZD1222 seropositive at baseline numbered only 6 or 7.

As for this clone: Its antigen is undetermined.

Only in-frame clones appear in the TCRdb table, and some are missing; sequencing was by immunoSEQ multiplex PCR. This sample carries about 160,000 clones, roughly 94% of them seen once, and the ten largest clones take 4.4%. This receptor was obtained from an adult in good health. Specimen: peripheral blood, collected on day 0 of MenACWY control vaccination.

In DNA, the CDR3 is TGTGCCAGCAGTTACTCTGTGGTCTACGAGCAGTACTTC. This sequence encodes CASSYSVVYEQYF. This rearrangement joins TRBV6-5 to TRBJ2-7, with D hard to call. Germline V CDR1 and CDR2: MNHEY, SVGAGI. The CDR3 consists of 13 residues. Trimming removed 0 bases from V and 3 bases from J, with 6 bases in between.